One sample yielded the 2 T cell receptor beta chains listed below, sequenced in a study of T cell responses to AZD1222 COVID-19 vaccine. Profiling relied on immunoSEQ multiplex PCR, and the TCRdb table lists in-frame clones only, not all of them. The sample holds roughly 140,000 clones, roughly 89% seen once. The sequences come from peripheral blood, collected on day 0 of AZD1222 vaccination. These receptors all stem from an adult in good health.

The V gene is TRBV10-3, the J gene TRBJ1-6, with a possible D match to TRBD1 (5 bases). With 2 bases removed from V and 9 bases from J, the gap between germline ends came to 5 bases. The length of the CDR3 is 12 residues. Germline loops: CDR1 ENHRY, CDR2 SYGVKD. CDR3 bases: TGTGCCATCAGTGAGAGGGGTTCACCCCTCCACTTT. Its protein is CAISERGSPLHF.

The V and J genes are TRBV9 and TRBJ1-3; weak D call: TRBD1 (6 bases). The V end lost 5 bases, the J end lost 0 bases, and 15 bases lay between the germline ends. Germline loops: CDR1 SGDLS, CDR2 YYNGEE. The CDR3 loop spans 16 amino acids. This chain's CDR3 is CASRTGDSSSGNTIYF. The DNA of the CDR3 is TGTGCCAGCAGGACAGGAGACAGTAGCTCTGGAAACACCATATATTTT.